These T cell receptor beta chains were read from a single sample in a study of ipilimumab plus nivolumab after autologous stem cell transplantation. Profiling relied on immunoSEQ multiplex PCR, and the TCRdb table lists in-frame clones only, not all of them. Here the sample spans over 15,000 clones, 81% being singletons. The starting material was PBMCs, obtained in a trial of ipilimumab plus nivolumab as post-transplant consolidation. These receptors were obtained from a male donor with diffuse large B-cell lymphoma. The CDR3 runs from the conserved cysteine through the conserved F or W. Where a row states a size, it is once, few, many or the class of an expanded clone; other rows omit it.

>-|TRBV2
CASIERNQPQHF
>-|TRBV5-1
CASSLGSRGYEQYF
>few|TRBV6-5
CASSSDGYGYTF
>-|TRBV5-8
CASSLGQGRGYTF
>-|TRBV2
CASRILGRTEAFF
>-|TRBV5-4
CASSTPEGTQYF
>-|TRBV2
CASSPSRGFFEKLFF
>-|TRBV2
CASSEFRDMLSPLHF
>once|TRBV7-8
CASSGGDGLYNEQFF
>-|TRBV9
CASSGDTEAFF
>-|TRBV9
CASSVEGRINQPQHF
>-|TRBV4-1
CASSQDSQEETQYF
>-|TRBV15
CATSRDLGLSTDTQYF
>-|TRBV5-1
CASSLGQSINYGYTF
>once|TRBV2
CASREGLVANEKLFF
>-|TRBV30
CAWRSKVGRYGYTF
>-|TRBV7-9
CASSSDREGGYTF
>-|TRBV14
CASSQDRPGRTEAFF
>few|TRBV10-3
CAIDRDGSTEAFF
>-|TRBV6-1
CASGGQGRHEQYF
>-|TRBV11-1
CASSLDGRGEKLFF
>-|TRBV18
CASSAAAANYGYTF
>-|TRBV5-1
CASSETTTGYEQYF
>-|TRBV2
CASSEHPIGAGGREQYF
>-|TRBV19
CASSIPSGGQETQYF
>few|TRBV7-8
CASSLGRRTGELFF
>-|TRBV7-3
CASSLGSSGTEAFF
>-|TRBV7-8
CASSLEPGLRTDTQYF
>-|TRBV5-5
CASTATRYKETQYF
>-|TRBV7-2
CASSSNSGANVLTF
>-|TRBV4-2
CASSQAGLAGFLDTQYF
>-|TRBV28
CASSLGGVRDEKLFF
>-|TRBV4-1
CASSQDSLGGGGNQPQHF
>-|TRBV5-4
CASSLGPLGPGELFF
>-|TRBV10-1
CASSESPTTGELFF
>few|TRBV2
CASSISVEQYF
>-|TRBV29-1
CSVEGRGYSDTQYF
>-|TRBV7-2
CASSPGPGNTEAFF
>-|TRBV27
CASSPLGDRVYGYTF
>-|TRBV7-2
CASSGTQETQYF
>once|TRBV2
CASSEGRHQPQHF
>-|TRBV5-1
CASSLEGQQETQYF
>-|TRBV30
CAWSGIRANTEAFF
>-|TRBV5-1
CASSFSGGYSTDTQYF
>few|TRBV5-4
CASSLGLGLNAEQFF
>-|TRBV7-9
CASSFIPGGGETQYF
>-|TRBV14
CASSQVSVTEAFF
>-|TRBV5-4
CASSPALQGEDNEQFF
>-|TRBV30
CAWSLGHRDYGYTF
>-|TRBV30
CAWSESHRALGSTIYF